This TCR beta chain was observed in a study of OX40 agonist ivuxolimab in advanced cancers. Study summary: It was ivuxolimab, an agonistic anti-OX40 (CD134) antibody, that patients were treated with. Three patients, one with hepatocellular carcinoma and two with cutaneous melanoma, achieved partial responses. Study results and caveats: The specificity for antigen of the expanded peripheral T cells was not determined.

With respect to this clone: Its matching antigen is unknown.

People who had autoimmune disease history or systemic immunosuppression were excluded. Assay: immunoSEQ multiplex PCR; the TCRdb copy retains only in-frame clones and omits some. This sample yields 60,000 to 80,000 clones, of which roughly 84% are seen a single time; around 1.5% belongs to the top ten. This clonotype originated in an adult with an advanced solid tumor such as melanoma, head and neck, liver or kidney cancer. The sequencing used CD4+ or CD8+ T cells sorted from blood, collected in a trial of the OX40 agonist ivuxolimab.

The CDR3 region is CASSPFRTDTEAFF. The CDR3 DNA reads as TGTGCCAGCTCACCGTTCAGAACAGACACTGAAGCTTTCTTT. V and J are TRBV18 and TRBJ1-1; no clear D gene. Germline V lookup: CDR1 KGHSH, CDR2 LQKENI. The V end was cut by 3 bases, the J end by 3 bases, with 11 bases between. The CDR3 sequence is 14 residues long.